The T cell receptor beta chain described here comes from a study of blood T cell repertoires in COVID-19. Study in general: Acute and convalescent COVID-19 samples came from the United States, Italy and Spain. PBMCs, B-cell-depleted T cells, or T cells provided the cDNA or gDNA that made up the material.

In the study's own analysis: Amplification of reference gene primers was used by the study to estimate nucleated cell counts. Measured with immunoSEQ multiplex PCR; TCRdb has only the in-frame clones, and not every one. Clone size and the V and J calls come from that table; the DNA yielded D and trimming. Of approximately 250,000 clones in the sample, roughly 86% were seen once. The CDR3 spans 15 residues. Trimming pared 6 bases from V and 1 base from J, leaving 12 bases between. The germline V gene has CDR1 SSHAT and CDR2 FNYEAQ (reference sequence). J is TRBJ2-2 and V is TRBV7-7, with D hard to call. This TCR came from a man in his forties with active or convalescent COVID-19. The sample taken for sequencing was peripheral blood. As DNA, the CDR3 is TGTGCCAGCAGTCTCGAGCGAGGGAACACCGGGGAGCTGTTTTTT. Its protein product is CASSLERGNTGELFF.